This T cell receptor beta chain is from a study of blood T cell repertoires in COVID-19. Generated by immunoSEQ multiplex PCR, the TCRdb table keeps only in-frame clones and is missing some. This sample has around 320,000 clones, with roughly nine tenths found just once. J was trimmed by 3 bases and V by 4 bases; bases with no gene match: 2. Germline V lookup: CDR1 MNHEY, CDR2 SMNVEV (reference sequence). The CDR3 is 13 amino acids. The chain couples TRBV27 to TRBJ1-1; 7 bases agree with TRBD1. The sequence was collected from a woman in her twenties or thirties with COVID-19, enrolled during active disease. The sequenced material came from peripheral blood. The CDR3 sequence is CASSSDRDTEAFF. CDR3 nucleotides: TGTGCCAGCAGTTCCGACAGGGACACTGAAGCTTTCTTT.